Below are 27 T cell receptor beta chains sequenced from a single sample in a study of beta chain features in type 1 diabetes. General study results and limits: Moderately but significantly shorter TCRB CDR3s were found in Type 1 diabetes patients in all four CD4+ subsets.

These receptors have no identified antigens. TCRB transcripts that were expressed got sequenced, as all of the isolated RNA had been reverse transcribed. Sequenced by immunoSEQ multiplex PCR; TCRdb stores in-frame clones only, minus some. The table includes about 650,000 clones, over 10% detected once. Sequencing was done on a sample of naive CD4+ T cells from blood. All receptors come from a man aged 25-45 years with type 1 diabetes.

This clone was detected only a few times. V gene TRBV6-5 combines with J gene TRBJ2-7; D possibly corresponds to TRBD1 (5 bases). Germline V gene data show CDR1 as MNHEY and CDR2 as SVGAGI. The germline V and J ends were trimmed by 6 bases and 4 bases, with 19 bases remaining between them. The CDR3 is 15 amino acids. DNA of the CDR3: TGTGCCAGCAGCCTACAGGTTTACGGCGGTTACGAGCAGTACTTC. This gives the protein CASSLQVYGGYEQYF.

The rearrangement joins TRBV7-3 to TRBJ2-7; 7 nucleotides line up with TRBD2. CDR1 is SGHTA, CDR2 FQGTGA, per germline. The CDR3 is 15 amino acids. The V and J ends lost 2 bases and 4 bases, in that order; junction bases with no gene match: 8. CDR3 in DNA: TGTGCCAGCAGCTTACAGTCCCAGGGAGGGTACGAGCAGTACTTC. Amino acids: CASSLQSQGGYEQYF. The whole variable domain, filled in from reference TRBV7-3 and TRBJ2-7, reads GAGVSQTPSNKVTEKGKYVELRCDPISGHTALYWYRQSLGQGPEFLIYFQGTGAADDSGLPNDRFFAVRPEGSVSTLKIQRTERGDSAVYLCASSLQSQGGYEQYFGPGTRLTVT.

Here the CDR3 DNA reads TGCAGCGTTGAAGAGAGAGGGAGGGGGGAAAAACTGTTTTTT. The encoded protein is CSVEERGRGEKLFF. The chain links TRBV29-1 to TRBJ1-4; D might be TRBD1 (6 bases). Trimming cost V 0 bases and J 8 bases, with 13 bases left between them. Germline loops: CDR1 SQVTM, CDR2 ANQGSEA. The CDR3 covers 14 residues.

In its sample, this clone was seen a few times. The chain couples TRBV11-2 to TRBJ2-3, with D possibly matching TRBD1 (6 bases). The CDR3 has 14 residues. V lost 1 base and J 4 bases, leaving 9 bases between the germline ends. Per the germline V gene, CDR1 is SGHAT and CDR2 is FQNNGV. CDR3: CASSLGQVPDTQYF. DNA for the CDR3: TGTGCCAGCAGCTTAGGACAGGTTCCAGATACGCAGTATTTT.

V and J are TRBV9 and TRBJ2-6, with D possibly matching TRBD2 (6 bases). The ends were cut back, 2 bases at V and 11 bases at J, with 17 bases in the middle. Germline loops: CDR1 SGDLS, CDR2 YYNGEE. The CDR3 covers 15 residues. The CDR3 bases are TGTGCCAGCAGCGTCCCTCTGGCGGGAAAGGACGTCCTGACTTTC. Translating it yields CASSVPLAGKDVLTF.

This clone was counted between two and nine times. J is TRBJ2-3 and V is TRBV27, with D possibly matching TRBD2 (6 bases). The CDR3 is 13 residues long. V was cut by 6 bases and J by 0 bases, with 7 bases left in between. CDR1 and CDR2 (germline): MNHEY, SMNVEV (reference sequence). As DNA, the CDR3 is TGTGCCAGCAGGGGGGGTAGCACAGATACGCAGTATTTT. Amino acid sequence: CASRGGSTDTQYF.

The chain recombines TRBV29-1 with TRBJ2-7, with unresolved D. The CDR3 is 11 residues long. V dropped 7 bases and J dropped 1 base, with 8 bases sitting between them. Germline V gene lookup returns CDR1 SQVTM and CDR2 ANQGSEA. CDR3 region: CSGITSYEQYF. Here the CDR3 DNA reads TGCAGCGGGATTACGTCCTACGAGCAGTACTTC.

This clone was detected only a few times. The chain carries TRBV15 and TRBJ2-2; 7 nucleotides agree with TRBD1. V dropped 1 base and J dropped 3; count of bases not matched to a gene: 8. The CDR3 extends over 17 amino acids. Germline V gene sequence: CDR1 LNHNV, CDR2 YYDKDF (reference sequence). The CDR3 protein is CATSRGWTGGYTGELFF. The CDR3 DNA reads TGTGCCACCAGCAGAGGCTGGACAGGCGGGTACACCGGGGAGCTGTTTTTT. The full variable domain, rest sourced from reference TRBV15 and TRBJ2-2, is DAMVIQNPRYQVTQFGKPVTLSCSQTLNHNVMYWYQQKSSQAPKLLFHYYDKDFNNEADTPDNFQSRRPNTSFCFLDIRSPGLGDTAMYLCATSRGWTGGYTGELFFGEGSRLTVL.

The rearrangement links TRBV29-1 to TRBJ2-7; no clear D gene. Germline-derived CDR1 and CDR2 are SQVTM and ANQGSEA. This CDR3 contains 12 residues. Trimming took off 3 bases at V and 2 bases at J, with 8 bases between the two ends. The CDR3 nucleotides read TGCAGCGTTGACGTGGGCACCTACGAGCAGTACTTC. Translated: CSVDVGTYEQYF.

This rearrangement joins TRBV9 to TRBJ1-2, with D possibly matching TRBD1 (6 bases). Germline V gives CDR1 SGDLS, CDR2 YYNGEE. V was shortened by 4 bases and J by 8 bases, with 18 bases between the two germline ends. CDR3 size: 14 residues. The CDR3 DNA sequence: TGTGCCAGCAGCTCCCAAGGGGGGGTTACGGGCTACACCTTC. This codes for CASSSQGGVTGYTF. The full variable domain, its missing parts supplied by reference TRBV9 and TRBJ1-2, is DSGVTQTPKHLITATGQRVTLRCSPRSGDLSVYWYQQSLDQGLQFLIQYYNGEERAKGNILERFSAQQFPDLHSELNLSSLELGDSALYFCASSSQGGVTGYTFGSGTRLTVV.

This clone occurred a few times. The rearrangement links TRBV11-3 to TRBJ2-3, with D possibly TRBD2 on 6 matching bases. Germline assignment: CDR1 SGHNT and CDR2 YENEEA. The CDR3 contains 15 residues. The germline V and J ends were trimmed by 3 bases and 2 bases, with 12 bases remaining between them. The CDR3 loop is CASSFSGLATDTQYF. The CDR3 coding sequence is TGTGCCAGCAGCTTTAGCGGCCTTGCCACAGATACGCAGTATTTT.

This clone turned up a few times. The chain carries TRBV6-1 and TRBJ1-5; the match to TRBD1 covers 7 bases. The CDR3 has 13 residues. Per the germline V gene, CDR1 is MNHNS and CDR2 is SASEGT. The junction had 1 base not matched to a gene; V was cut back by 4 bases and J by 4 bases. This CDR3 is CASSVQGNQPQHF. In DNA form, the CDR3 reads TGTGCCAGCAGTGTACAGGGGAATCAGCCCCAGCATTTT.

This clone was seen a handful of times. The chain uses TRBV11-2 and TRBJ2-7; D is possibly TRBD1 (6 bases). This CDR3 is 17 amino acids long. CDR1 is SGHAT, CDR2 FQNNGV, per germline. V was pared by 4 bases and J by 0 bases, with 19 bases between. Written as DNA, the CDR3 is TGTGCCAGCAGCTCCAGGGCCTCCCAGGACAGCTCCTACGAGCAGTACTTC. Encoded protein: CASSSRASQDSSYEQYF.

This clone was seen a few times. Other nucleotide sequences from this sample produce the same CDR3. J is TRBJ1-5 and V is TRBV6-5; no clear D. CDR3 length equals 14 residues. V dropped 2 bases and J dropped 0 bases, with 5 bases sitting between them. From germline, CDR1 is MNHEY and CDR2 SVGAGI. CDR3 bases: TGTGCCAGCAGTTACGGCCGTAGCAATCAGCCCCAGCATTTT. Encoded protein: CASSYGRSNQPQHF.

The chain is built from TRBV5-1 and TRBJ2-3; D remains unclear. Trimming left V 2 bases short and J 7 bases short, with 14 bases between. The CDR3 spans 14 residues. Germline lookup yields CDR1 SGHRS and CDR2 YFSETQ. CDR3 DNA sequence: TGCGCCAGCAGCTTTGAACAGCCGAGGAATACGCAGTATTTT. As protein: CASSFEQPRNTQYF.

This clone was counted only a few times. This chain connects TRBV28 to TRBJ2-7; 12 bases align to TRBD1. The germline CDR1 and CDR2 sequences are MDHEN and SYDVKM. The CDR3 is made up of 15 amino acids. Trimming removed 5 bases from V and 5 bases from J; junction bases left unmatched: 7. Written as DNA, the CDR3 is TGTGCCAGCAGTGTGATCGGGACAGGGGGCGACGAGCAGTACTTC. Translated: CASSVIGTGGDEQYF.

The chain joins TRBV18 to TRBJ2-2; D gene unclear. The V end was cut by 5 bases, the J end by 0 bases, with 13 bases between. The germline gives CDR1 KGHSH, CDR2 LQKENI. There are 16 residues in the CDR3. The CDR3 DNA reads TGTGCCAGCTCATTCCTTGACCGACCGAACACCGGGGAGCTGTTTTTT. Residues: CASSFLDRPNTGELFF.

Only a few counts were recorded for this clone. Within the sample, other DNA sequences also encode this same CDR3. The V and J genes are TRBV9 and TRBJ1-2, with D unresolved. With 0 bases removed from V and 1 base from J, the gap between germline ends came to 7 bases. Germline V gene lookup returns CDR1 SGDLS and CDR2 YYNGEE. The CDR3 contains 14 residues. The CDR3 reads CASSVAGGNYGYTF. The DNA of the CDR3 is TGTGCCAGCAGCGTAGCGGGAGGTAACTATGGCTACACCTTC.

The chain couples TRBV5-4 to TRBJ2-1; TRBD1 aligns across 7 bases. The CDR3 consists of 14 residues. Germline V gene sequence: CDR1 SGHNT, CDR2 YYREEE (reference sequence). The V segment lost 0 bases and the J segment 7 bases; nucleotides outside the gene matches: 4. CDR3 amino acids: CASSLDGTVNEQFF. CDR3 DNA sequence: TGTGCCAGCAGCTTGGACGGGACAGTGAATGAGCAGTTCTTC.

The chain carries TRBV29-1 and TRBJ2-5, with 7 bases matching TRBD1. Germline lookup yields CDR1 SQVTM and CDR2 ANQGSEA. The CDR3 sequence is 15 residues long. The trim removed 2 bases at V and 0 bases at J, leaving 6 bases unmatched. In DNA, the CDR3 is TGCAGCGTTGAAAACAGGGGCAGACACCAAGAGACCCAGTACTTC. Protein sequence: CSVENRGRHQETQYF.

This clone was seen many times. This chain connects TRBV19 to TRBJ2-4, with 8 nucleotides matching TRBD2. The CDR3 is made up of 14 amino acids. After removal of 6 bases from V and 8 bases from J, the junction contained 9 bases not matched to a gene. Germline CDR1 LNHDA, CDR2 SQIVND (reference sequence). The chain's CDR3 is CASSGGAGEDIQYF. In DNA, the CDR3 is TGTGCCAGTAGCGGGGGGGCAGGTGAGGACATTCAGTACTTC.

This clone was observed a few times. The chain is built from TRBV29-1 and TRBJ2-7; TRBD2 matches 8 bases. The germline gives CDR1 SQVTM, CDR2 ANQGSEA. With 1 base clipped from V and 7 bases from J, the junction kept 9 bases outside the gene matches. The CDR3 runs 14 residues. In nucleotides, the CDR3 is TGCAGCGTTGAAGTCGAACTCCAGCGGGGGGAGCAGTACTTC. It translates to CSVEVELQRGEQYF.

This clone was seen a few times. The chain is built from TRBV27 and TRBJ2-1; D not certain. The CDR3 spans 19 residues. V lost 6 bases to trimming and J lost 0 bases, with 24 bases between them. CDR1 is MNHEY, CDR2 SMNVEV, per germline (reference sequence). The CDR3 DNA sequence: TGTGCCAGCAGCCCCGATGCTAGTCCCTACCCAAGCTCCTACAATGAGCAGTTCTTC. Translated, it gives CASSPDASPYPSSYNEQFF.

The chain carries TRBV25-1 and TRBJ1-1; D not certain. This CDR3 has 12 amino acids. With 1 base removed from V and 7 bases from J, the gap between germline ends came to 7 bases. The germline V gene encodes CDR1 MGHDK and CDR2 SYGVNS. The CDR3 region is CASSEFWGEAFF. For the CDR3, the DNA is TGTGCCAGCAGTGAATTCTGGGGTGAAGCTTTCTTT.

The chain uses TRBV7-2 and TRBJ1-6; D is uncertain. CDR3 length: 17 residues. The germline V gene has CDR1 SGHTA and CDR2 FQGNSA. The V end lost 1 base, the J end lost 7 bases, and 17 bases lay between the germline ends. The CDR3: CASSLEVYARENSPLHF. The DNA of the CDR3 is TGTGCCAGCAGCTTAGAGGTCTATGCGCGTGAAAATTCACCCCTCCACTTT.

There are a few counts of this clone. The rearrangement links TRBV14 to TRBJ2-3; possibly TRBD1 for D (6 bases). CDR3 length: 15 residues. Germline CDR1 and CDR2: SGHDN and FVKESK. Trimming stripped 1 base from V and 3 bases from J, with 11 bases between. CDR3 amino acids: CASSQVGRGTDTQYF. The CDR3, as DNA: TGTGCCAGCAGCCAAGTCGGCAGGGGAACAGATACGCAGTATTTT.

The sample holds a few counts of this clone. The chain's CDR3 is CSVGDNTPPRGYTF. The CDR3 coding sequence is TGCAGCGTTGGCGACAATACCCCACCCCGTGGCTACACCTTC. V gene TRBV29-1 combines with J gene TRBJ1-2; D not resolved. Per germline, CDR1 SQVTM and CDR2 ANQGSEA. V was trimmed by 4 bases and J by 7 bases, leaving 19 bases between them. CDR3 length equals 14 residues.